A selection of T cell receptor beta chains follows, all from one sample in a study of CXCR3-negative and CXCR3-positive naive CD8 T cells. TCRdb re-called the 5' RACE reads; every CDR3 protein appears as one record, without DNA. This repertoire includes 100,000 to 150,000 distinct CDR3 sequences. The sample comprised naive CXCR3- CD8+ T cells from blood. These receptors were taken from a human donor in good health. Some clones in this sample may be carry-over from other donors' samples. CDR3s include the opening cysteine and the closing phenylalanine or tryptophan.

CDR3 protein,V gene,J gene
CASSLISGYNEQFF,TRBV5-1,TRBJ2-1
CASSEALPPFSYNEQFF,TRBV7-9,TRBJ2-1
CASSSGGSNQPQHF,TRBV9,TRBJ1-5
CASSVQRGASYNEQFF,TRBV9,TRBJ2-1
CASSHLGIGYEQYF,TRBV4-1,TRBJ2-7
CSVEGSADLYGYTF,TRBV29-1,TRBJ1-2
CASRFEQGGYNEQFF,TRBV5-1,TRBJ2-1
CASSQELDTETQYF,TRBV3-1,TRBJ2-5
CASSRDGGWDSPLHF,TRBV6-6,TRBJ1-6
CASSLTGAPYGYTF,TRBV28,TRBJ1-2
CASSLINHPTYEQYF,TRBV14,TRBJ2-7
CASSSTRTGGGSGANVLTF,TRBV7-9,TRBJ2-6
CASSVAGRETQYF,TRBV19,TRBJ2-5
CASGGGSEAFF,TRBV9,TRBJ1-1
CASSPADRGYEQYF,TRBV18,TRBJ2-7
CASSLGNTYEQYF,TRBV5-1,TRBJ2-7
CASSPPSGGPGELFF,TRBV9,TRBJ2-2
CASSLTPGGAGGSYNEQFF,TRBV12-3/TRBV12-4,TRBJ2-1
CASSQESGAVEAFF,TRBV4-1,TRBJ1-1
CSARLERGAIVETQYF,TRBV20-1,TRBJ2-5
CASSFDRGVSPLHF,TRBV6-6,TRBJ1-6
CSASSPDRTEAFF,TRBV20-1,TRBJ1-1
CASSNGRGYEAFF,TRBV7-9,TRBJ1-1
CASSQASGIYEQYF,TRBV19,TRBJ2-7
CAISDLSLGGGPTDTQYF,TRBV10-3,TRBJ2-3
CAWSGGPSYNEQFF,TRBV30,TRBJ2-1
CSARFGTEAFF,TRBV29-1,TRBJ1-1
CSARVRLAGGMDEQYF,TRBV20-1,TRBJ2-7
CASSVGGGHTEAFF,TRBV9,TRBJ1-1
CASSQGQGGTEAFF,TRBV7-3,TRBJ1-1
CASRLPYQVGLEKTNTEAFF,TRBV12-3/TRBV12-4,TRBJ1-1
CASSPPEETQYF,TRBV18,TRBJ2-5
CASSGGEGDTGELFF,TRBV10-1,TRBJ2-2
CASRGGTGRYEQYF,TRBV27,TRBJ2-7
CASSPGPGMTSYNEQFF,TRBV4-1,TRBJ2-1
CASSGRGRAFF,TRBV21-1,TRBJ1-1
CASSLGQGSDEQYF,TRBV7-9,TRBJ2-7
CSVATSRPSTDTQYF,TRBV29-1,TRBJ2-3
CASSLSAQRESYEQYF,TRBV12-3/TRBV12-4,TRBJ2-7
CASSKARDRGQPQHF,TRBV21-1,TRBJ1-5
CASRIRDRGAYEQYF,TRBV5-1,TRBJ2-7
CSARNFIWTARGYTF,TRBV20-1,TRBJ1-2
CASSLLSDTGELFF,TRBV6-5,TRBJ2-2
CASSQGSGIYNEQFF,TRBV14,TRBJ2-1
CAWSYVGEEQFF,TRBV30,TRBJ2-1
CASRTENNLYEQYF,TRBV5-1,TRBJ2-7
CSVDQRDANYGYTF,TRBV29-1,TRBJ1-2
CASSPYPTGDTDEQYF,TRBV7-3,TRBJ2-7
CASSYAWSGVVYNEQFF,TRBV6-2/TRBV6-3,TRBJ2-1
CASSLIGGALGTQYF,TRBV28,TRBJ2-5
CASSLGGGGLYTGELFF,TRBV5-4,TRBJ2-2
CASRSAQGNEQYF,TRBV27,TRBJ2-7
CASSQVGSTDTQYF,TRBV3-1,TRBJ2-3
CASSHQGGLYGYTF,TRBV7-2,TRBJ1-2
CASSFKMSWGTEAFF,TRBV28,TRBJ1-1
CASMGSGSPVKNIQYF,TRBV12-3/TRBV12-4,TRBJ2-4
CASSQDSSGTYNEQFF,TRBV4-2,TRBJ2-1